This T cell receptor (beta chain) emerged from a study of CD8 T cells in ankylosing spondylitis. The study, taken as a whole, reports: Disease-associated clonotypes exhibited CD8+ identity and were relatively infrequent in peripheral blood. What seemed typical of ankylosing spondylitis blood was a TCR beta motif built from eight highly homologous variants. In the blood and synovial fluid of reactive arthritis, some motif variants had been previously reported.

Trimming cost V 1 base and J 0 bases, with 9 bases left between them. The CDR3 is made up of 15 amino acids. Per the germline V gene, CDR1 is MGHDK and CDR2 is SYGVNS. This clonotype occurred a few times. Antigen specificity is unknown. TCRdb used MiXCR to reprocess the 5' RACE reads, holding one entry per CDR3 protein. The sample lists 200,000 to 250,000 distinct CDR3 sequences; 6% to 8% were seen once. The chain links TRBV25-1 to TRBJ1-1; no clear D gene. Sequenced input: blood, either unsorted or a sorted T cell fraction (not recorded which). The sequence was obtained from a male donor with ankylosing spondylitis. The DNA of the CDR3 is TGTGCCAGCAGTGAATCTTCAGAGATGAACACTGAAGCTTTCTTT. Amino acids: CASSESSEMNTEAFF.